This T cell receptor beta chain comes out of a study of blood T cell repertoires in COVID-19 (dated by TCRdb to about 2020). Some background on the complete study: The collaborator samples originated in the United States, Italy and Spain and spanned the acute and convalescent phases of COVID-19. The material from the prospective study consisted of cDNA or gDNA derived from T cells, B-cell-depleted T cells, or PBMCs. The sample metadata nearly always contained a de-identified subject ID, COVID-19 status, age in years and sex. Subjects who had been exposed to COVID-19, were actively infected with it, or had recovered from it provided the deeply sampled blood TCRbeta repertoires that made up the dataset. The samples were drawn from the first 160 participants of the ongoing ImmuneRACE study and from 1,254 subjects provided by 6 global collaborators. The repertoires were made available in a free public database intended to serve as a resource for research on the immune response to SARS-CoV-2. Where available, HLA class I and class II types were obtained from metadata supplied by the sample provider rather than from assay-based typing. Findings and caveats that apply to the study as a whole: The quantity of clinical and demographic metadata differed by source and by participant and was supplied without curation.

Enrolling through a virtual design, the prospective study's participants ranged in age from roughly 18 to 95 years and lived across roughly 24 United States geographic areas. Cohort assignment in the prospective study relied on participant-reported clinical history from a screening survey and a study questionnaire. Exposed participants had been in contact, within 2 weeks of entering the study, with a person who had a PCR-confirmed or clinician-diagnosed case of COVID-19. In the prospective study, whole blood, serum and a nasopharyngeal or oropharyngeal swab were collected from each participant by mobile phlebotomists. Prospective study participants could optionally give additional blood draws and questionnaires over a roughly two-month period. Before DNA extraction, prospective study blood samples were shipped either frozen or at room temperature. The CDR3 starts with the cysteine, ends with the phenylalanine, and has 15 residues. The retained sequence is limited to the CDR3, 45 bases, with the frame set at the first base. Between the V and J ends, shortened by 2 bases and 2 bases respectively, the junction contains 7 bases. From a lookup of the germline V gene, CDR1 and CDR2 are MDHEN and SYDVKM.

TCRbeta CDR3 regions were amplified from genomic DNA using the immunoSEQ Assay, a bias-controlled multiplex PCR. Per the original workflow: Nucleated cell counts per sample were estimated from amplification of reference gene primers within the assay. To quantify the absolute abundance of each unique TCRbeta CDR3 rearrangement, sequence reads were collapsed and filtered. For each sample, productive Simpson clonality was calculated by taking the square root of Simpson's diversity index across productive rearrangements. As stored in TCRdb, this immuneACCESS dataset retains in-frame rearrangements with V and J assigned. A fraction of the clones does not appear; measured against another copy, unresolved V genes explain less than half of the discrepancy, and the remainder lacks a known reason. D and trimming were read from the DNA, whereas the V and J calls and clone size are those reported in that table. The sample table contains around 200,000 clones; only one count was recorded for 70% to 90% of them. Jointly, the top ten make up roughly 4% of the sample.

As concerns this clone: Its antigen specificity is not known. Base-call qualities are not available, and no considerably larger clone is one nucleotide away.

The material sequenced was PBMCs or T cells enriched from blood (not recorded which). This receptor chain uses TRBV28 and TRBJ1-6, with the identity of the D gene unclear. The clonotype was recovered from a woman aged 25-40 years who had been exposed to COVID-19. The nucleotide sequence is given as TGTGCCAGCAGTTTACAGTCAGCCTATAATTCACCCCTCCACTTT. Its translation reads: CASSLQSAYNSPLHF.